There are many counts of the clone carrying this T cell receptor (beta chain). Antigen specificity is unknown. The sample is drawn from a study of response to subunit inactivated influenza vaccine. The junction had 7 bases not matched to a gene; V was cut back by 6 bases and J by 4 bases. CDR3 length: 14 amino acids. The germline V gene encodes CDR1 SEHNR and CDR2 FQNEAQ (reference sequence). Study conclusions and caveats: Each seasonal influenza vaccination recruits few new T cells, the authors suggested.

TCRdb called the RT-PCR reads again in MiXCR, with one record for every CDR3 protein. This sample has under 500,000 distinct CDR3 sequences; approximately 11% occur once, and the top ten carry approximately 12%. The source material was PBMCs from blood, sampled roughly 47 days after vaccination. This TCR came from a man in his fifties or sixties who received an inactivated influenza vaccine. This sequence joins TRBV7-9 and TRBJ2-7, with TRBD1 identical over 9 bases. Here the CDR3 reads CASSTGGFGYEQYF. DNA for the CDR3: TGTGCCAGCAGTACAGGGGGCTTTGGGTACGAGCAGTACTTC. The variable domain in full, with the rest retrieved from reference TRBV7-9 and TRBJ2-7, is DTGVSQNPRHKITKRGQNVTFRCDPISEHNRLYWYRQTLGQGPEFLTYFQNEAQLEKSRLLSDRFSAERPKGSFSTLEIQRTEQGDSAMYLCASSTGGFGYEQYFGPGTRLTVT.